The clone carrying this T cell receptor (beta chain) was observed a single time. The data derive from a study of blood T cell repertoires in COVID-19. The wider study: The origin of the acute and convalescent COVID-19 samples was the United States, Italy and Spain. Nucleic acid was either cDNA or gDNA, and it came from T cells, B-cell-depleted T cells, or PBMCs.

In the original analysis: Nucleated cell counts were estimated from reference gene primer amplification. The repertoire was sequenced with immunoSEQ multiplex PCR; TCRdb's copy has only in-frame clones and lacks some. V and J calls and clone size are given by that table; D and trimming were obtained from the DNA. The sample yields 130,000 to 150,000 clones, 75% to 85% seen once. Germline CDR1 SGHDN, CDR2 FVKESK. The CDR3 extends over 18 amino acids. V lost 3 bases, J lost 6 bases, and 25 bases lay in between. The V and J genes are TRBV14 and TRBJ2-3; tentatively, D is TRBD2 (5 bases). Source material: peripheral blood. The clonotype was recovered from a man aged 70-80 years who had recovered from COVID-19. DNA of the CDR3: TGTGCCAGCAGCCATAACCTTCCCTGGACTTCTCAAGGGGATACGCAGTATTTT. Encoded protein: CASSHNLPWTSQGDTQYF.